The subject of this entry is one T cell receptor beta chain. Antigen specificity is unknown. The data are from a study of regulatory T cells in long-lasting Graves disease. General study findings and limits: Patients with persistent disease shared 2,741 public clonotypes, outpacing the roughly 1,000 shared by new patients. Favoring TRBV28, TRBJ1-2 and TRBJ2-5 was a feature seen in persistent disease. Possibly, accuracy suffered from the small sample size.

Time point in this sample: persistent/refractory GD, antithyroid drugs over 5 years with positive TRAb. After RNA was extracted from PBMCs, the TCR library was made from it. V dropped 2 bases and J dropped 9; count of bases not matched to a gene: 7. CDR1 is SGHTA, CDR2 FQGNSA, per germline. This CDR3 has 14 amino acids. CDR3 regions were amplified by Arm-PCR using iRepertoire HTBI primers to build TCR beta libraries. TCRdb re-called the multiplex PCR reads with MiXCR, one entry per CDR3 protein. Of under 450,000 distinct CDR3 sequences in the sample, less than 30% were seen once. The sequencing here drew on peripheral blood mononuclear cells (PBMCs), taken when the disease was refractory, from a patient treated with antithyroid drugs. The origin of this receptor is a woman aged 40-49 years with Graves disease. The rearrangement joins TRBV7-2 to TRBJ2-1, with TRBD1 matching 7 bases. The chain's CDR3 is CASSLFGTVGEQFF. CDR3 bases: TGTGCCAGCAGCTTATTCGGGACAGTGGGTGAGCAGTTCTTC.